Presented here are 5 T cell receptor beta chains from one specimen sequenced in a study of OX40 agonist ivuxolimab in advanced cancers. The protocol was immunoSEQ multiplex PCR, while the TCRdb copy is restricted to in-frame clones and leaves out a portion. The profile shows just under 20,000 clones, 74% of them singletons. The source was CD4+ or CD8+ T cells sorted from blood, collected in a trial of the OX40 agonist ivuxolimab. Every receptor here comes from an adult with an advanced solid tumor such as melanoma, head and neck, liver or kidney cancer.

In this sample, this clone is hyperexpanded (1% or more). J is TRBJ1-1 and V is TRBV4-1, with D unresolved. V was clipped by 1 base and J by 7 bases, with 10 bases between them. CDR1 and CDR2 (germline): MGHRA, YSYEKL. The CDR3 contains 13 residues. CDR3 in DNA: TGCGCCAGCAGCCAAGGGGAAGAGCGTGAAGCTTTCTTT. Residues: CASSQGEEREAFF.

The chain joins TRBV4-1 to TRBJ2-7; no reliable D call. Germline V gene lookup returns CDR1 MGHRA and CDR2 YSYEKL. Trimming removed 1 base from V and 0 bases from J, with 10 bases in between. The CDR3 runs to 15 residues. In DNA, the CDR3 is TGCGCCAGCAGCCAAGTCTTGGAATTCTCCTACGAGCAGTACTTC. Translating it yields CASSQVLEFSYEQYF.

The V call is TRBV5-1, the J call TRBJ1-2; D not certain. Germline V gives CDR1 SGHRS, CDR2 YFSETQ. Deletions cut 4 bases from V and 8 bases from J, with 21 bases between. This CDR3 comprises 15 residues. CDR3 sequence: CASSAPNDPLGGYTF. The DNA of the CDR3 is TGCGCCAGCAGCGCCCCAAACGATCCCCTGGGAGGCTACACCTTC.

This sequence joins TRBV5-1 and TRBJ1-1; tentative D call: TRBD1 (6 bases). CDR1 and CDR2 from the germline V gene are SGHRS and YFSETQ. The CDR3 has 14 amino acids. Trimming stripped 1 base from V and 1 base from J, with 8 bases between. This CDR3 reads CASSLWGANTEAFF. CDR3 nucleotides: TGCGCCAGCAGCTTGTGGGGGGCGAACACTGAAGCTTTCTTT.

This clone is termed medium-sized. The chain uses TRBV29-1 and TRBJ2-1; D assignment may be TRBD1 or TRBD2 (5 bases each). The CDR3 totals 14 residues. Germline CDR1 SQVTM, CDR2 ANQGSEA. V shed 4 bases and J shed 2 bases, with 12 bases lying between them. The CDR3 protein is CSVVWGSAYNEQFF. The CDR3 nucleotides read TGCAGCGTTGTGTGGGGGAGCGCCTACAATGAGCAGTTCTTC.